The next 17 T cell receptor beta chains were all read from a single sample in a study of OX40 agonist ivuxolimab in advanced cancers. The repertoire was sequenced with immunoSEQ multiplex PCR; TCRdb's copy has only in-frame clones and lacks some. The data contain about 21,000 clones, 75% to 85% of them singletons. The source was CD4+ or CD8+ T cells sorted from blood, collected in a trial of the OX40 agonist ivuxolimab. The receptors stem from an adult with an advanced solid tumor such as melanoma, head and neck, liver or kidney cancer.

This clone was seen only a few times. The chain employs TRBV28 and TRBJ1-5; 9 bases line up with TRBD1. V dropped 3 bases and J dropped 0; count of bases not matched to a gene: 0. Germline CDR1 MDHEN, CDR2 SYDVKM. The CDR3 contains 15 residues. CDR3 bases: TGTGCCAGCAGTTTGACAGGGGGTAGCAATCAGCCCCAGCATTTT. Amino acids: CASSLTGGSNQPQHF.

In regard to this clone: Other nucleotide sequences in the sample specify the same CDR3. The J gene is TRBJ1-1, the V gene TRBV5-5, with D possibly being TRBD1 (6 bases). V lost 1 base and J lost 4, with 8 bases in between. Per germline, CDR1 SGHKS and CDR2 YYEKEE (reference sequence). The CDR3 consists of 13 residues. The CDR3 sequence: CASSLLGGTEAFF. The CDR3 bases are TGTGCCAGCAGCTTGTTAGGGGGCACTGAAGCTTTCTTT. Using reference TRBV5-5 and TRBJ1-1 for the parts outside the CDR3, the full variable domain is DAGVTQSPTHLIKTRGQQVTLRCSPISGHKSVSWYQQVLGQGPQFIFQYYEKEERGRGNFPDRFSARQFPNYSSELNVNALLLGDSALYLCASSLLGGTEAFFGQGTRLTVV.

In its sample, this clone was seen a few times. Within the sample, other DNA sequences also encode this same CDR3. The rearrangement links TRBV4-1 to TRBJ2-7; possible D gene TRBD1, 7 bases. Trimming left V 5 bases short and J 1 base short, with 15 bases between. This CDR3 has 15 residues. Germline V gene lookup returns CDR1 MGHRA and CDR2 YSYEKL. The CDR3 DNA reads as TGCGCCAGCAGCTTCGCGCAGGGGGGATCCTACGAGCAGTACTTC. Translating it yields CASSFAQGGSYEQYF.

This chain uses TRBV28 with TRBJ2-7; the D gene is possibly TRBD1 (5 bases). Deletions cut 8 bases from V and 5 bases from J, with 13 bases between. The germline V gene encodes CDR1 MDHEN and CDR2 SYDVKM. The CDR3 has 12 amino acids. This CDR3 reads CASSEDNNEQYF. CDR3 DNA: TGTGCCAGCTCCGAGGACAACAACGAGCAGTACTTC.

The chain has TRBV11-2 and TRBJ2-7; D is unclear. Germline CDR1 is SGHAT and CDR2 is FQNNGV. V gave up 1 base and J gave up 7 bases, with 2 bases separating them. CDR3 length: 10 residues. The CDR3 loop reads CASSLGEQYF. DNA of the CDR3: TGTGCCAGCAGCTTAGGTGAGCAGTACTTC.

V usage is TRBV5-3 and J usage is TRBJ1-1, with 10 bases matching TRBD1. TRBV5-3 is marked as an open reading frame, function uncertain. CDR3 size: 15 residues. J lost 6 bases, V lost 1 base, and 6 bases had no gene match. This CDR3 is CARSLRGQGKAEAFF. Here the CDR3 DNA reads TGTGCCAGAAGCTTGAGGGGACAGGGGAAGGCTGAAGCTTTCTTT.

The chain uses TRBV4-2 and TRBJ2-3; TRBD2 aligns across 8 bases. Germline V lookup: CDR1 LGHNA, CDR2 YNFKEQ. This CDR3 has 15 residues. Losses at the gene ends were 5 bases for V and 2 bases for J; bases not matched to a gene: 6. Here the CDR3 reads CASSDLAGTTDTQYF. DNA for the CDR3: TGTGCCAGCAGCGATCTAGCGGGCACCACAGATACGCAGTATTTT.

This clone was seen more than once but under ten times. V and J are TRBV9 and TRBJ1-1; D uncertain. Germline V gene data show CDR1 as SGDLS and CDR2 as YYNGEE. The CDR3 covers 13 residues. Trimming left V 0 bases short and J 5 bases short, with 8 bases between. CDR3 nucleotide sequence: TGTGCCAGCAGCGTAGGGGGTTGGACTGAAGCTTTCTTT. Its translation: CASSVGGWTEAFF.

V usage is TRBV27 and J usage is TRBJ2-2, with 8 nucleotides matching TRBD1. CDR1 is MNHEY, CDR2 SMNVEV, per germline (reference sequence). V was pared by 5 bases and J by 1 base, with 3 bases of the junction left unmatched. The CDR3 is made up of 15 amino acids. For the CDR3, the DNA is TGTGCCAGCAGTCCCGGACAGGGGAACACCGGGGAGCTGTTTTTT. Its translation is CASSPGQGNTGELFF.

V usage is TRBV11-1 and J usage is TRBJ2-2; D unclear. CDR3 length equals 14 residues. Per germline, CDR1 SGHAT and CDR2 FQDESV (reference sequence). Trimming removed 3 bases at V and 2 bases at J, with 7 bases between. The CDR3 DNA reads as TGTGCCAGCAGCTTTGTCTCAAACACCGGGGAGCTGTTTTTT. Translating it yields CASSFVSNTGELFF.

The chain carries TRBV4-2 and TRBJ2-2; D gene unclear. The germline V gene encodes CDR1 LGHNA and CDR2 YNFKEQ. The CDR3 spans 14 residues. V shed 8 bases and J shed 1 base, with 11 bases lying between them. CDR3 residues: CASEPAENTGELFF. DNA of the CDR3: TGTGCCAGCGAACCGGCGGAGAACACCGGGGAGCTGTTTTTT.

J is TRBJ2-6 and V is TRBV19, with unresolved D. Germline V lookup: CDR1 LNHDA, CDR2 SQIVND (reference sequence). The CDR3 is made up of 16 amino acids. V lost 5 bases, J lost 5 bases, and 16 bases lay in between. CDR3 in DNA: TGTGCCAGTAGTGGGCATGAGACAAGTCGGGCCAACGTCCTGACTTTC. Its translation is CASSGHETSRANVLTF.

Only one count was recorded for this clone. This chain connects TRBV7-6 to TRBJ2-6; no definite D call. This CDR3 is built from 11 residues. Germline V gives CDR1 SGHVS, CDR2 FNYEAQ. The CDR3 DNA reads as TGTGGGGCGAGGAGGGCCAACGTCCTGACTTTC. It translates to CGARRANVLTF.

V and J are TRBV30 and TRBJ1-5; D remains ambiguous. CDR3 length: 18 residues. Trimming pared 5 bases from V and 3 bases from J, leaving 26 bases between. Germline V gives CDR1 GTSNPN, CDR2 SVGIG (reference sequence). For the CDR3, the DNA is TGTGCCTGGCGCCCGTCTAGGTTGGCACGAGGTTACAATCAGCCCCAGCATTTT. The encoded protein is CAWRPSRLARGYNQPQHF.

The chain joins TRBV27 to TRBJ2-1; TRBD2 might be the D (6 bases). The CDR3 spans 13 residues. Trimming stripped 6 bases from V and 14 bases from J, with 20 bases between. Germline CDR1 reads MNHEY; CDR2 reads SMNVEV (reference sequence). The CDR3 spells CASRQLVLGGEFF. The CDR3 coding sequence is TGTGCCAGCAGGCAACTAGTTCTAGGCGGGGAGTTCTTC.

For the CDR3, the DNA is TGTGCCAGCAAACAGGGGGGTCAGCCCCAGCATTTT. Translated: CASKQGGQPQHF. This chain links TRBV21-1 with TRBJ1-5; the table's D call, TRBD1, has no DNA check behind it. TRBV21-1 is shown as a pseudogene. The length of the CDR3 is 12 residues.

The CDR3 bases are TGTGCCAGCTCACTCTCAACGGCGGGAGATAATGAGCAGTTCTTC. This gives the protein CASSLSTAGDNEQFF. V is TRBV18 and J is TRBJ2-1, with 7 nucleotides matching TRBD2. The CDR3 spans 15 residues. V lost 4 bases to trimming and J lost 7 bases; unmatched junction nucleotides: 10. Germline CDR1 and CDR2: KGHSH and LQKENI.